The 10 T cell receptor beta chains below were found in one sample sequenced in a study of low-dose radiotherapy and immunotherapy resistance in tumors. Time point given: after trial treatment. Treatment in this sample: LDRT plus nivolumab, ipilimumab, low-dose cyclophosphamide and aspirin (RACIN trial). The authors ran around 18 PCR cycles to amplify TCRs with a constant-region primer and V-primer adapter. TCRdb reprocessed the reads via MiXCR and lists one record per CDR3 protein. The sample carries approximately 52,000 distinct CDR3 sequences, 33% recorded once. This specimen consisted of PBMCs, obtained after low-dose radiotherapy plus immunotherapy. These receptors all come from a male donor with rectosigmoid adenocarcinoma.

The V call is TRBV18, the J call TRBJ1-1; the D is unclear. CDR3 length: 15 amino acids. Trimming stripped 0 bases from V and 0 bases from J, with 8 bases between. Germline V CDR1 and CDR2: KGHSH, LQKENI. DNA for the CDR3: TGTGCCAGCTCACCACCGATAGTCATGAACACTGAAGCTTTCTTT. Amino acids: CASSPPIVMNTEAFF. The full variable domain, its missing parts supplied by reference TRBV18 and TRBJ1-1, is NAGVMQNPRHLVRRRGQEARLRCSPMKGHSHVYWYRQLPEEGLKFMVYLQKENIIDESGMPKERFSAEFPKEGPSILRIQQVVRGDSAAYFCASSPPIVMNTEAFFGQGTRLTVV.

In its sample, this clonotype was seen many times. V and J are TRBV19 and TRBJ2-3; D may be TRBD1 or TRBD2 (5 bases each). Germline loops: CDR1 LNHDA, CDR2 SQIVND (reference sequence). The ends were cut back, 10 bases at V and 0 bases at J, with 14 bases in the middle. The CDR3 spans 14 residues. The CDR3 loop is CATRGTASTDTQYF. DNA of the CDR3: TGTGCCACCCGTGGGACGGCTAGCACAGATACGCAGTATTTT.

At least ten counts were recorded for this clonotype. This chain connects TRBV28 to TRBJ2-7; D not resolved. V was pared by 7 bases and J by 3 bases, with 16 bases between. This CDR3 is 14 amino acids long. CDR1 and CDR2 from the germline V gene are MDHEN and SYDVKM. CDR3 protein: CASTSYGRNYEQYF. DNA for the CDR3: TGTGCCAGCACCTCCTATGGGCGGAACTACGAGCAGTACTTC.

As for this clonotype: A single base is all that separates this from a far larger clone, so a read error is likely. This chain joins TRBV24-1 and TRBJ2-2, with D possibly being TRBD1 or TRBD2 (5 bases each). Germline V CDR1 and CDR2: KGHDR, SFDVKD. This CDR3 contains 14 residues. With 11 bases removed from V and 5 bases from J, the gap between germline ends came to 17 bases. CDR3 coding DNA: TGTGCCAACAGGTCTAGCCCGTCAACCGGGGAGCTGTTTTTT. The encoded protein is CANRSSPSTGELFF.

The rearrangement joins TRBV3-1 to TRBJ1-2; the D gene is possibly TRBD1 (6 bases). CDR1 is LGHDT and CDR2 is YNNKEL in the germline V gene (reference sequence). The CDR3 sequence is 15 residues long. With 3 bases removed from V and 9 bases from J, the gap between germline ends came to 20 bases. The DNA for the CDR3 is TGTGCCAGCAGCCATTCAGGACAGAGTCAGTTTAGCTACACCTTC. Amino acid sequence: CASSHSGQSQFSYTF.

The sample holds one count of this clonotype. The DNA for the CDR3 is TGTGCCATCAGTGCGGGACAGAGCTATGGCTACACCTTC. It encodes CAISAGQSYGYTF. The rearrangement joins TRBV10-3 to TRBJ1-2, with 7 bases matching TRBD1. Trimming removed 4 bases from V and 4 bases from J; junction bases left unmatched: 3. Per the germline V gene, CDR1 is ENHRY and CDR2 is SYGVKD. The CDR3 is 13 amino acids.

This clonotype showed up just a few times. This rearrangement joins TRBV5-1 to TRBJ1-1, with D perhaps matching TRBD1 (6 bases). The V gene's germline CDR1 is SGHRS and CDR2 YFSETQ. The V gene lost 4 bases and the J gene lost 0 bases, with 19 bases spanning the gap. The CDR3 loop spans 17 amino acids. The CDR3 coding sequence is TGCGCCAGCAGCGCCCGCAGGGGAATGTCGATGAACACTGAAGCTTTCTTT. Protein sequence: CASSARRGMSMNTEAFF.

The chain recombines TRBV9 with TRBJ2-3; D is undetermined. The germline gives CDR1 SGDLS, CDR2 YYNGEE. Trimming removed 0 bases at V and 4 bases at J, with 9 bases between. This CDR3 spans 14 amino acids. This chain's CDR3 is CASSVVPGSDTQYF. In DNA, the CDR3 is TGTGCCAGCAGCGTAGTCCCAGGATCAGATACGCAGTATTTT.

The chain carries TRBV29-1 and TRBJ2-7, with TRBD1 identical over 10 bases. This CDR3 spans 16 amino acids. Germline V gene sequence: CDR1 SQVTM, CDR2 ANQGSEA. With 1 base clipped from V and 2 bases from J, the junction kept 8 bases outside the gene matches. CDR3 in DNA: TGCAGCGTTGAAGGGATACCTGGGACAGGGGCCTACGAGCAGTACTTC. Protein: CSVEGIPGTGAYEQYF.

This clonotype was counted many times. V is TRBV11-3 and J is TRBJ2-1; 10 bases are shared with TRBD1. Per the germline V gene, CDR1 is SGHNT and CDR2 is YENEEA. Trimming took 5 bases from V and 9 from J; bases not matched to a gene: 10. The CDR3 sequence is 15 residues long. DNA for the CDR3: TGTGCCAGCAGCGCTCCGGGACAGGGGATACGTGAGCAGTTCTTC. It yields the protein CASSAPGQGIREQFF. Full variable domain (remainder filled in from reference TRBV11-3 and TRBJ2-1): EAGVVQSPRYKIIEKKQPVAFWCNPISGHNTLYWYLQNLGQGPELLIRYENEEAVDDSQLPKDRFSAERLKGVDSTLKIQPAELGDSAVYLCASSAPGQGIREQFFGPGTRLTVL.